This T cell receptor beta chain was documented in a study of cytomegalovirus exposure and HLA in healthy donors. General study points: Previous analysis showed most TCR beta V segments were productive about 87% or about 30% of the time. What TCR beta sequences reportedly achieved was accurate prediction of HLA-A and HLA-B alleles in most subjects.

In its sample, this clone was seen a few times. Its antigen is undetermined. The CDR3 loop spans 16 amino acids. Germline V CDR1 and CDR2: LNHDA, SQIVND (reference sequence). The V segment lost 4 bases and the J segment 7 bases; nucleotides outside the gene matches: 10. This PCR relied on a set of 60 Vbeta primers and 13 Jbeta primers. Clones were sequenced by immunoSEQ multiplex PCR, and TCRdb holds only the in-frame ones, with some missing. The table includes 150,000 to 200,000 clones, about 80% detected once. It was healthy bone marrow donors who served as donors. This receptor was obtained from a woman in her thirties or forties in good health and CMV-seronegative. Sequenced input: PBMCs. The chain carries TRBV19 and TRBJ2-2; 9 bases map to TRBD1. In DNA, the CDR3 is TGTGCCAGTAGTAGACCGGGACAGGGTAGTGGCGGGGAGCTGTTTTTT. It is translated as CASSRPGQGSGGELFF.